This is a list of T cell receptor beta chains from one sample in a study of T cell changes during pregnancy in multiple sclerosis. Sequencing was performed with immunoSEQ multiplex PCR; in TCRdb, only in-frame clones are kept and a portion is missing. The sample has tens of thousands of clones; around 92% are singletons. This material consisted of peripheral blood, taken in the third trimester of pregnancy. The receptors come from a female donor in good health, enrolled as a control in a pregnancy study. Both conserved end residues are part of each CDR3. Each record gives: J gene, D gene, clone size, V gene, CDR3 protein, CDR3 DNA. A D gene is named only where the DNA matches it firmly. For some rows the clone size is stated as once, few or many, or as a class when expanded; others skip it.

j_call: TRBJ2-1; d_call: TRBD2; clone_size: -; v_call: TRBV7-2; cdr3_aa: CASSHSGSRNEQFF; cdr3_nt: TGTGCCAGCAGCCATAGCGGGAGTAGAAATGAGCAGTTCTTC
j_call: TRBJ2-2; d_call: TRBD2; clone_size: -; v_call: TRBV28; cdr3_aa: CASYLGLAGTGELFF; cdr3_nt: TGTGCCAGCTACCTCGGACTAGCGGGCACCGGGGAGCTGTTTTTT
j_call: TRBJ1-2; d_call: TRBD1; clone_size: -; v_call: TRBV4-1; cdr3_aa: CASSPGTVAGYTF; cdr3_nt: TGCGCCAGCAGCCCAGGGACAGTCGCTGGCTACACCTTC
j_call: TRBJ2-1; d_call: -; clone_size: -; v_call: TRBV12-2; cdr3_aa: CASRLAEGSSYNEQFF; cdr3_nt: TGTGCAAGTCGCTTAGCGGAGGGGAGCTCCTACAATGAGCAGTTCTTC
j_call: TRBJ1-2; d_call: -; clone_size: -; v_call: TRBV21-1; cdr3_aa: CASSTADRGNYGYTF; cdr3_nt: TGTGCCAGCAGCACGGCTGACAGGGGGAACTATGGCTACACCTTC
j_call: TRBJ2-1; d_call: TRBD1; clone_size: -; v_call: TRBV29-1; cdr3_aa: CSVKLQGNEQFF; cdr3_nt: TGCAGCGTTAAACTACAGGGGAATGAGCAGTTCTTC
j_call: TRBJ2-2; d_call: -; clone_size: -; v_call: TRBV6-1; cdr3_aa: CASSVWQGGTGELFF; cdr3_nt: TGTGCCAGCAGTGTTTGGCAGGGAGGCACCGGGGAGCTGTTTTTT
j_call: TRBJ2-7; d_call: -; clone_size: -; v_call: TRBV10-3; cdr3_aa: CAISGGMGQLSYEQYF; cdr3_nt: TGTGCCATCAGTGGAGGAATGGGGCAGCTCTCCTACGAGCAGTACTTC
j_call: TRBJ1-2; d_call: -; clone_size: -; v_call: TRBV27; cdr3_aa: CASSPAGGPLGYTF; cdr3_nt: TGTGCCAGCAGTCCGGCGGGGGGCCCCCTGGGCTACACCTTC
j_call: TRBJ2-1; d_call: -; clone_size: -; v_call: TRBV7-9; cdr3_aa: CASSLERGGSYNEQFF; cdr3_nt: TGTGCCAGCAGCTTAGAACGGGGAGGCTCCTACAATGAGCAGTTCTTC
j_call: TRBJ2-2; d_call: -; clone_size: once; v_call: TRBV29-1; cdr3_aa: CSVGRPNTGELFF; cdr3_nt: TGCAGCGTTGGGCGGCCGAACACCGGGGAGCTGTTTTTT
j_call: TRBJ1-2; d_call: -; clone_size: -; v_call: TRBV19; cdr3_aa: CASSIAPGQGLSGYTF; cdr3_nt: TGTGCCAGTAGTATAGCCCCTGGGCAGGGGTTGAGTGGCTACACCTTC
j_call: TRBJ2-3; d_call: -; clone_size: -; v_call: TRBV7-9; cdr3_aa: CADGGASTDTQYF; cdr3_nt: TGTGCCGACGGGGGTGCTAGCACAGATACGCAGTATTTT